What follows are 9 T cell receptor beta chains derived from one specimen sequenced in a study of T cell responses to AZD1222 COVID-19 vaccine. Measured with immunoSEQ multiplex PCR; TCRdb has only the in-frame clones, and not every one. The repertoire holds about 120,000 clones, with 90% to 95% as singletons. Sequencing was performed on peripheral blood, taken on day 0 of AZD1222 vaccination. These receptors were taken from an adult in good health.

V is TRBV5-6 and J is TRBJ1-6; D is possibly TRBD1 (5 bases). Germline CDR1 and CDR2: SGHDT and YYEEEE. The CDR3 length is 15 residues. Trimming cost V 2 bases and J 0 bases, with 6 bases left between them. CDR3 residues: CASSFDSSYNSPLHF. DNA for the CDR3: TGTGCCAGCAGCTTTGACAGCTCCTATAATTCACCCCTCCACTTT.

The chain joins TRBV2 to TRBJ2-3, with D unclear. The germline V gene has CDR1 SNHLY and CDR2 FYNNEI. CDR3 length: 11 amino acids. The germline V and J ends were trimmed by 6 bases and 2 bases, with 3 bases remaining between them. This chain's CDR3 is CASRYTDTQYF. The DNA for the CDR3 is TGTGCCAGCAGATACACAGATACGCAGTATTTT.

The chain combines TRBV29-1 with TRBJ2-7; no firm D call. Trimming removed 7 bases from V and 1 base from J, with 11 bases in between. CDR1 and CDR2 from the germline V gene are SQVTM and ANQGSEA. The CDR3 contains 12 residues. CDR3 sequence reads: CSARVDSYEQYF. CDR3 DNA: TGCAGCGCTCGCGTAGATTCCTACGAGCAGTACTTC.

This clone showed up just a few times. The V gene is TRBV27, the J gene TRBJ2-1, with 7 bases lining up with TRBD1. With V trimmed by 4 bases and J by 0 bases, 15 bases remained unmatched. The CDR3 is 19 amino acids. Germline assignment: CDR1 MNHEY and CDR2 SMNVEV (reference sequence). The DNA for the CDR3 is TGTGCCAGCAGTTCCACAGGGGTCACAAACCCTTTCTCCTACAATGAGCAGTTCTTC. Protein product: CASSSTGVTNPFSYNEQFF.

V usage is TRBV30 and J usage is TRBJ1-3; TRBD1 matches at 7 bases. This CDR3 is built from 13 residues. The germline CDR1 and CDR2 sequences are GTSNPN and SVGIG (reference sequence). The V segment lost 4 bases and the J segment 5 bases; nucleotides outside the gene matches: 5. This CDR3 is CAWIRTGRNTIYF. The CDR3 DNA reads as TGTGCCTGGATCCGGACAGGAAGAAACACCATATATTTT.

The chain employs TRBV9 and TRBJ2-3; 8 positions match TRBD2. Germline V gene lookup returns CDR1 SGDLS and CDR2 YYNGEE. This CDR3 spans 14 amino acids. The J segment lost 6 bases and the V segment lost 1 base, leaving 4 bases of the junction unmatched. CDR3 DNA sequence: TGTGCCAGCAGCGTACTGGGACTAGATGATACGCAGTATTTT. Its protein product is CASSVLGLDDTQYF.

The rearrangement uses TRBV15 and TRBJ2-7, with D hard to call. V was shortened by 4 bases and J by 0 bases, with 4 bases between the two germline ends. CDR3 length: 12 residues. CDR1 and CDR2 from the germline V gene are LNHNV and YYDKDF (reference sequence). CDR3 coding DNA: TGTGCCACCAGCAAGAACTCCTACGAGCAGTACTTC. Protein product: CATSKNSYEQYF.

The chain couples TRBV10-3 to TRBJ2-3; D tentatively fits TRBD1 or TRBD2 (6 bases each). CDR3 length equals 16 residues. V dropped 0 bases and J dropped 1 base, with 11 bases sitting between them. The germline V gene encodes CDR1 ENHRY and CDR2 SYGVKD. This CDR3 is CAISESEEGGTDTQYF. CDR3 coding DNA: TGTGCCATCAGTGAGTCGGAGGAGGGGGGCACAGATACGCAGTATTTT.

The V call is TRBV6-5, the J call TRBJ1-1; 7 bases map to TRBD1. The CDR3 runs to 14 residues. After removal of 6 bases from V and 8 bases from J, the junction contained 12 bases not matched to a gene. The V gene's germline CDR1 is MNHEY and CDR2 SVGAGI. The CDR3 reads CASSLPPGQLEAFF. The CDR3 nucleotides are TGTGCCAGCAGCCTCCCACCGGGACAGCTAGAAGCTTTCTTT.